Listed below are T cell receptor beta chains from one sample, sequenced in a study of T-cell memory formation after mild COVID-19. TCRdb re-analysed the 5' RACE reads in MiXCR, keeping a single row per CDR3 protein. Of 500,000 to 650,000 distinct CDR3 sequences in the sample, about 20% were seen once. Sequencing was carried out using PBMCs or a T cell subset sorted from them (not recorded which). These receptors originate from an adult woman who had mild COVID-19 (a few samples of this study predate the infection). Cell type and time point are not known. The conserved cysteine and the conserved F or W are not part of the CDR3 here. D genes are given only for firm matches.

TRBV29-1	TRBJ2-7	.	SVGLRGYEQY
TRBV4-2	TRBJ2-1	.	ASSRTLEQF
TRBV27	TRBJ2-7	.	ASSGGTMGEQY
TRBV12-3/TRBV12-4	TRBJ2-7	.	ASSLMYEQY
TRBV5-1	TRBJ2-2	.	ASKEGNTGELF
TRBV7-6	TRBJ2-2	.	ASSLTDDTGELF
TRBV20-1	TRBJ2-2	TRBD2	SAKTSGGLTGELF
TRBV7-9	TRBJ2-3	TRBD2	ASSLLIRTSGGDTQY
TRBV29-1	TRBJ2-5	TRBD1	SVEAFKGAGEETQY
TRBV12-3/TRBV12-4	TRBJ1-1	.	ASTVRRVAEAF
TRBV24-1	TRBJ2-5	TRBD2	ATSGLPRDSGSEGGETQY
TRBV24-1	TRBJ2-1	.	ATSLRGIEQF
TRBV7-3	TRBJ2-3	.	ASSQGTPPTDTQY
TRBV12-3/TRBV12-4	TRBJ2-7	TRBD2	ASSPPSGGYEQY
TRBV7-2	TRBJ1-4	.	ASSPADNEKLF
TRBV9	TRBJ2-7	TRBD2	ASSVSSGGYEQY
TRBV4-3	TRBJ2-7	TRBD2	ASSQELLAGTYEQY
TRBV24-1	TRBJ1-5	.	ATSDTTENQPQH
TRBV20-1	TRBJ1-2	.	SASSVNYGYT
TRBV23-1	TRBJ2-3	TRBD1	ASGILGQGTDTQY
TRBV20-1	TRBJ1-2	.	SARAPGQTVRELNYGYT
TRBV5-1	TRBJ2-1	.	ASSLQGSSYNEQF
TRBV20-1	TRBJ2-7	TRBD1	SAPGTATYEQY
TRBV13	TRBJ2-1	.	ASSTRTGLGLDPYNEQF
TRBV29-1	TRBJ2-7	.	SVRGSTYEQY
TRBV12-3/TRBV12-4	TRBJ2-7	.	ASRGGTGPEQY
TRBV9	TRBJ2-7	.	ASSADWTYYEQY
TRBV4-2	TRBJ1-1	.	ASSQDWGANTEAF
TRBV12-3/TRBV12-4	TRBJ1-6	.	ASSWSRVDSPLH
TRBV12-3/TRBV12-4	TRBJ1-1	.	ASSAPGRGTEAF
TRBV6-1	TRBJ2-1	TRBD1	ASSADRGLVNEQF
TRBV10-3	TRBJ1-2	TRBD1	AISESRGSYGYT
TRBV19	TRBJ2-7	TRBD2	ASSIGEGPYEQY
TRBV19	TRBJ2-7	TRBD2	ASSMRAGVAYEQY
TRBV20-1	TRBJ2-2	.	SASWGLNTGELF
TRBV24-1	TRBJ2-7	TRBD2	ATSESGLAGAYEQY
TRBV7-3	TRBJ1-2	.	ASSLHPVGGYT
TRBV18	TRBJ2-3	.	ASSPVSGLHSTDTQY
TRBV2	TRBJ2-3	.	ASSDTLGHPFNTDTQY
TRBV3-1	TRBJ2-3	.	ASSQVGVLATDTQY
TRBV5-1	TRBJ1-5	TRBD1	ASSLTGNNQPQH
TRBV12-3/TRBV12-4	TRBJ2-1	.	ASSPQGRRYNEQF
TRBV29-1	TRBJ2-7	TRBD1	SVEVTGTGNYEQY
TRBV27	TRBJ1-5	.	ASSLFPNQPQH
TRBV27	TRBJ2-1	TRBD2	ASSYGTSVYNEQF
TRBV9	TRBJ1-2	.	ASSVGRSNYGYT
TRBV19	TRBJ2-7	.	ASSIDGEYYYEQY
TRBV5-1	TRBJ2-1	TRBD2	ASTPSGNYNEQF
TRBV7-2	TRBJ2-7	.	ASSYTGFHEQY
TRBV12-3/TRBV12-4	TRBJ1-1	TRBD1	ASRYRGGNTEAF
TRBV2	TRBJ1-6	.	ASSTLGDYNSPLH
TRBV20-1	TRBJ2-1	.	SASGGEQF
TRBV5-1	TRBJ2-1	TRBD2	ASSRGLAGGPNEQF
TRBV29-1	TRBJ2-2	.	SVRGTGTGELF
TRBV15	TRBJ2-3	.	ATSSSSTDTQY
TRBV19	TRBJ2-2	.	ASNPNGGELF
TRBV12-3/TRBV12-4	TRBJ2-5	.	ASSLFRSQETQY
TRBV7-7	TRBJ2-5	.	ASSQRGAQY
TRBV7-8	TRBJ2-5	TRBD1	ASLDRVGVETQY
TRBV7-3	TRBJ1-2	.	ASSLYAHYGYT